The clone carrying this T cell receptor (beta chain) was found once. The table came from immunoSEQ multiplex PCR; TCRdb's copy has only in-frame clones and leaves some out. The sample has about 53,000 clones; 70% to 90% are singletons. These data come from a study of OX40 agonist ivuxolimab in advanced cancers. Germline V gene data show CDR1 as MNHNS and CDR2 as SASEGT. The CDR3 has 17 amino acids. Trimming shortened V by 1 base and J by 4 bases, and 19 bases separated the two germline ends. The specimen was CD4+ or CD8+ T cells sorted from blood, collected in a trial of the OX40 agonist ivuxolimab. The V gene is TRBV6-1, the J gene TRBJ1-2; D may be TRBD1 (6 bases). This receptor was identified in an adult with an advanced solid tumor such as melanoma, head and neck, liver or kidney cancer. CDR3 loop: CASSEGYGQGNPYGYTF. CDR3 bases: TGTGCCAGCAGTGAAGGATATGGTCAGGGGAACCCCTATGGCTACACCTTC.